This entry lists 10 T cell receptor beta chains sequenced from one sample in a study of cytomegalovirus exposure and HLA in healthy donors (dated by TCRdb to about 2017). The library was built by means of the immunoSEQ multiplex PCR assay. For the multiplex PCR, a mixture combining 60 forward primers for TCR Vbeta segments and 13 reverse primers for TCR Jbeta segments was used. Entries here come from immuneACCESS through TCRdb and include only in-frame sequences with V and J called. Some clones fail to appear in such tables; in the studies checked, an unresolved V gene covers under half of the shortfall, and the cause of the remainder is unknown. The sample table holds about 190,000 clones, of which about 70% were seen once. Approximately 1.8% of the sample is in the top ten clones. Sequences were obtained from PBMCs. These receptors originate from a woman younger than 45 in good health and CMV-seronegative.

The chain links TRBV2 to TRBJ2-5; 8 bases agree with TRBD2. The length of the CDR3 is 15 residues. V was clipped by 2 bases and J by 1 base; unmatched bases: 3. Germline V gene lookup returns CDR1 SNHLY and CDR2 FYNNEI. In nucleotides, the CDR3 is TGTGCCAGCAGTGAACCAGCGGGAGTCCAAGAGACCCAGTACTTC. The encoded protein is CASSEPAGVQETQYF.

The sample holds a few counts of this clone. This chain connects TRBV7-6 to TRBJ2-7; D is perhaps TRBD2 (5 bases). From germline, CDR1 is SGHVS and CDR2 FNYEAQ. Trimming took off 7 bases at V and 0 bases at J, with 16 bases between the two ends. This CDR3 contains 15 residues. CDR3 coding DNA: TGTGCCAGCACCGAAACTCCGGACTCCTCCTACGAGCAGTACTTC. Translation: CASTETPDSSYEQYF.

The chain has TRBV7-2 and TRBJ2-1; D possibly corresponds to TRBD1 (7 bases). Germline V CDR1 and CDR2: SGHTA, FQGNSA. Trimming took 5 bases from V and 5 from J, leaving 19 bases between them. The CDR3 is 16 amino acids. The CDR3 loop reads CASSLSGGQRHNEQFF. The CDR3 nucleotides are TGTGCCAGCAGCCTCTCAGGGGGGCAGAGACACAATGAGCAGTTCTTC.

This chain connects TRBV5-1 to TRBJ2-2, with 7 nucleotides matching TRBD1. Germline CDR1 reads SGHRS; CDR2 reads YFSETQ. After removal of 0 bases from V and 3 bases from J, the junction contained 2 bases not matched to a gene. This CDR3 region has 15 residues. The CDR3 region has the DNA TGCGCCAGCAGCTTGGGCCAGGGGGACACCGGGGAGCTGTTTTTT. Protein sequence: CASSLGQGDTGELFF.

The chain employs TRBV2 and TRBJ1-2; the match to TRBD1 covers 10 bases. The germline CDR1 and CDR2 sequences are SNHLY and FYNNEI. V trimming: 6 bases; J trimming: 2 bases; junction bases outside the gene matches: 6. The CDR3 has 15 residues. CDR3 in DNA: TGTGCCAGCAGAGCCGGGACAGGGGCCAACTATGGCTACACCTTC. Its protein is CASRAGTGANYGYTF.

The V gene is TRBV19, the J gene TRBJ2-2, with a weak D call TRBD2 (6 bases). The CDR3 has 14 residues. Trimming shortened V by 8 bases and J by 3 bases, and 13 bases separated the two germline ends. Germline V gene sequence: CDR1 LNHDA, CDR2 SQIVND (reference sequence). This CDR3 is CASRRGKDTGELFF. The CDR3, as DNA: TGTGCCAGTCGGAGGGGCAAGGACACCGGGGAGCTGTTTTTT.

The V gene is TRBV9, the J gene TRBJ2-7; D is uncertain. This CDR3 contains 14 residues. Germline values: CDR1 SGDLS, CDR2 YYNGEE. Trimming pared 0 bases from V and 2 bases from J, leaving 9 bases between. The CDR3 nucleotides are TGTGCCAGCAGCGTAGTAGCTGGAACCTACGAGCAGTACTTC. Residues: CASSVVAGTYEQYF.

This clone was picked up one time. The gene calls are TRBV5-4 and TRBJ1-2, with TRBD1 as a possible D gene (5 bases). This CDR3 region has 19 residues. V was pared by 0 bases and J by 4 bases, with 25 bases between. Germline loops: CDR1 SGHNT, CDR2 YYREEE (reference sequence). CDR3 in DNA: TGTGCCAGCAGCTTGGGAGTACTTGTCTCAGGGCTCCCCTCCTATGGCTACACCTTC. Translation: CASSLGVLVSGLPSYGYTF.

This chain joins TRBV6-6 and TRBJ1-5; TRBD1 is a possible D gene (6 bases). The CDR3 sequence is 16 residues long. Germline V lookup: CDR1 MNHNY, CDR2 SVGAGI (reference sequence). V lost 5 bases to trimming and J lost 4 bases, with 18 bases between them. The CDR3 bases are TGTGCCAGCAGTCAGAGACGGGGGGCCACTAATCAGCCCCAGCATTTT. Encoded protein: CASSQRRGATNQPQHF.

The genes are TRBV28 and TRBJ2-6; the match to TRBD1 covers 8 bases. Germline V gene sequence: CDR1 MDHEN, CDR2 SYDVKM. J lost 0 bases, V lost 3 bases, and 7 bases had no gene match. This CDR3 region has 18 residues. The CDR3 coding sequence is TGTGCCAGCAGTTTTTGGACAGGGTCCCTCTCTGGGGCCAACGTCCTGACTTTC. It codes for CASSFWTGSLSGANVLTF. The full variable domain, in which reference TRBV28 and TRBJ2-6 provide the parts outside the CDR3, is DVKVTQSSRYLVKRTGEKVFLECVQDMDHENMFWYRQDPGLGLRLIYFSYDVKMKEKGDIPEGYSVSREKKERFSLILESASTNQTSMYLCASSFWTGSLSGANVLTFGAGSRLTVL.